This is a list of T cell receptor beta chains from one sample in a study of patients and donors after allogeneic stem cell transplantation. TCRdb recomputed calls from the RT-PCR reads with MiXCR, one row per CDR3 protein. The sample contains 200,000 to 250,000 distinct CDR3 sequences, about 37% of which appear only once. The sequencing sample was made of blood, either unsorted or a sorted T cell fraction (not recorded which). These receptors were obtained from a human donor who was either an allogeneic HSCT recipient or a stem cell or donor lymphocyte infusion donor (not recorded which). It is not recorded whose cells these are; they may come from a transplant donor. Both conserved end residues are part of each CDR3. Fields, in order: D gene, J gene, V gene, clone size, CDR3 protein, CDR3 DNA. The D gene is left open where the match is weak. Clone size is stated in some rows and not others, as once, few, many or a class when expanded.

TRBD2 | TRBJ2-2 | TRBV27 | few | CASSALGLVSGELFF | TGTGCCAGCAGTGCCCTTGGACTAGTTTCCGGGGAGCTGTTTTTT
NA | TRBJ2-7 | TRBV18 | once | CASSPRYEQYF | TGTGCCAGCTCACCGAGGTACGAGCAGTACTTC
TRBD1 | TRBJ2-7 | TRBV7-9 | NA | CASSVPGQGAIYEQYF | TGTGCCAGCAGCGTCCCGGGACAGGGGGCAATCTACGAGCAGTACTTC
NA | TRBJ2-1 | TRBV4-3 | NA | CASSPFSPLGGGLYNEQFF | TGCGCCAGCAGCCCTTTCTCCCCCTTGGGGGGGGGGCTCTACAATGAGCAGTTCTTC
TRBD1 | TRBJ1-3 | TRBV4-1 | NA | CASSQDPHSTGRNTIYF | TGCGCCAGCAGCCAAGACCCCCATTCGACAGGGAGAAACACCATATATTTT
NA | TRBJ2-7 | TRBV5-1 | NA | CASSFRDGVYEQYF | TGCGCCAGCAGCTTCCGGGACGGGGTATACGAGCAGTACTTC
NA | TRBJ1-2 | TRBV12-3/TRBV12-4 | NA | CASSVGRGNYGFTF | NA
NA | TRBJ1-1 | TRBV20-1 | NA | CSARDPRVAEAFF | TGCAGTGCTAGAGATCCCCGTGTTGCTGAAGCTTTCTTT
NA | TRBJ1-1 | TRBV15 | NA | CATSLQVKNTEAFF | TGTGCCACCAGCCTACAGGTAAAGAACACTGAAGCTTTCTTT
NA | TRBJ1-6 | TRBV12-3/TRBV12-4 | NA | CASSLGGTTHSPLHF | TGTGCCAGCAGCTTAGGGGGGACCACCCATTCACCCCTCCACTTT
TRBD2 | TRBJ2-3 | TRBV5-4 | NA | CASSKGLAGGQGQYF | TGTGCCAGCAGCAAGGGACTAGCGGGGGGGCAGGGGCAGTATTTT
TRBD1 | TRBJ1-3 | TRBV7-2 | few | CASSLTRDSSTLSSGNTIYF | TGTGCCAGCAGCTTAACGCGGGACAGCTCTACCCTGAGCTCTGGAAACACCATATATTTT
NA | TRBJ1-4 | TRBV12-3/TRBV12-4 | NA | CASRREFVATNEKLFF | TGTGCCAGCAGAAGGGAGTTCGTCGCAACTAATGAAAAACTGTTTTTT
NA | TRBJ2-7 | TRBV7-9 | NA | CASSPFTSGNEQYF | TGTGCCAGCAGCCCCTTCACTAGTGGCAACGAGCAGTACTTC
NA | TRBJ1-2 | TRBV7-8 | NA | CASSPAGLYGYTF | TGTGCCAGCAGTCCGGCAGGGCTCTATGGCTACACCTTC
NA | TRBJ1-5 | TRBV7-2 | NA | CASSLRVGQPQHF | TGTGCCAGCAGCCTGAGAGTGGGTCAGCCCCAGCATTTT
NA | TRBJ1-1 | TRBV2 | NA | CASRGGGGTEAFF | TGTGCCAGCAGAGGAGGGGGGGGTACTGAAGCTTTCTTT
NA | TRBJ2-2 | TRBV20-1 | NA | CSARDQNRDRIAGELFF | TGCAGTGCTAGAGATCAAAACAGGGATAGGATTGCCGGGGAGCTGTTTTTT
NA | TRBJ2-2 | TRBV7-3 | few | CASSRDLGRTGELFF | TGTGCCAGCAGCAGGGACTTAGGGCGAACCGGGGAGCTGTTTTTT
TRBD1 | TRBJ2-3 | TRBV29-1 | few | CSLKGAAGSTDTQYF | TGCAGCCTAAAGGGGGCGGCAGGGAGCACAGATACGCAGTATTTT
NA | TRBJ1-4 | TRBV7-6 | few | CASSLAGLGEKLFF | TGTGCCAGCAGCTTAGCTGGACTTGGTGAAAAACTGTTTTTT
NA | TRBJ1-1 | TRBV5-1 | few | CASSLGFGTEAFF | TGCGCCAGCAGCTTGGGCTTCGGCACTGAAGCTTTCTTT
NA | TRBJ2-5 | TRBV5-5 | once | CASSFPPRAQETLYF | TGTGCCAGCAGCTTCCCACCCAGGGCGCAAGAGACCCTGTACTTC
NA | TRBJ1-5 | TRBV20-1 | NA | CSARGAPDSQPQHF | TGCAGTGCTAGAGGGGCTCCCGATTCGCAGCCCCAGCATTTT